A single sample is the source of the 15 T cell receptor beta chains below, sequenced in a study of PD-1 blockade in classical Hodgkin lymphoma. Documented time point: cycle 4 day 1 (C4D1), after 6 weeks of nivolumab. With no exception, relapse followed autologous stem cell transplantation in all patients, and brentuximab vedotin exposure varied. Thawed PBMCs underwent magnetic negative selection to yield purified CD4+ T cells. Measured with immunoSEQ multiplex PCR; TCRdb has only the in-frame clones, and not every one. The table shows 25,000 to 35,000 clones, with around 85% occurring only once. Specimen: CD4+ T cells from blood, collected before the fourth cycle of nivolumab. The origin of the receptors is a human donor with classical Hodgkin lymphoma.

This clone was recorded only once. V usage is TRBV10-3 and J usage is TRBJ2-7; the D is unclear. The CDR3 sequence is 14 residues long. Germline V gives CDR1 ENHRY, CDR2 SYGVKD. V was pared by 10 bases and J by 2 bases, with 18 bases between. Here the CDR3 reads CATGNHSEAYEQYF. Here the CDR3 DNA reads TGTGCCACTGGGAATCACAGTGAAGCCTACGAGCAGTACTTC.

The V call is TRBV2, the J call TRBJ1-3, with a tentative D call TRBD1 (6 bases). Germline V gives CDR1 SNHLY, CDR2 FYNNEI. This CDR3 contains 15 residues. V lost 4 bases, J lost 2 bases, and 12 bases lay in between. The CDR3 DNA is TGTGCCAGCAGTGTCGAGGGGGGGACTGGAAACACCATATATTTT. Amino acids: CASSVEGGTGNTIYF. Complete variable domain (other parts from reference TRBV2 and TRBJ1-3): EPEVTQTPSHQVTQMGQEVILRCVPISNHLYFYWYRQILGQKVEFLVSFYNNEISEKSEIFDDQFSVERPDGSNFTLKIRSTKLEDSAMYFCASSVEGGTGNTIYFGEGSWLTVV.

The V gene is TRBV7-8, the J gene TRBJ2-5; D unclear. CDR1 is SGHVS, CDR2 FQNEAQ, per germline. V was cut by 3 bases and J by 5 bases, with 7 bases left in between. The length of the CDR3 is 12 residues. CDR3 amino acids: CASSFLVETQYF. In DNA form, the CDR3 reads TGTGCCAGCAGCTTTCTTGTGGAGACCCAGTACTTC.

The chain combines TRBV7-6 with TRBJ2-1; 8 bases line up with TRBD1. CDR1 is SGHVS and CDR2 is FNYEAQ in the germline V gene. After removal of 1 base from V and 7 bases from J, the junction contained 12 bases not matched to a gene. This CDR3 contains 17 residues. The CDR3: CASSLEARGPMENEQFF. CDR3 sequence (DNA): TGTGCCAGCAGCTTAGAGGCCAGGGGGCCGATGGAAAATGAGCAGTTCTTC.

This chain links TRBV4-3 with TRBJ1-1, with D possibly TRBD1 on 5 matching bases. The CDR3 is 16 amino acids. Trimming left V 4 bases short and J 4 bases short, with 19 bases between. Germline CDR1 and CDR2: LGHNA and YSLEER. The CDR3 spells CASSLQGGDGRTEAFF. CDR3 DNA sequence: TGCGCCAGCAGCCTTCAGGGAGGGGACGGCCGCACTGAAGCTTTCTTT.

The genes are TRBV19 and TRBJ1-1; possible D gene TRBD1, 5 bases. The germline V gene encodes CDR1 LNHDA and CDR2 SQIVND (reference sequence). V was trimmed by 7 bases and J by 1 base, leaving 22 bases between them. The CDR3 spans 17 residues. The CDR3 DNA reads TGTGCCAGTAAGTGGGGAGGGGTTGACGAGTGGAACACTGAAGCTTTCTTT. Its translation: CASKWGGVDEWNTEAFF.

The chain is built from TRBV5-4 and TRBJ2-5; D unclear. Germline V gene sequence: CDR1 SGHNT, CDR2 YYREEE (reference sequence). V was clipped by 1 base and J by 3 bases, with 13 bases between them. The CDR3 sequence is 15 residues long. CDR3: CASSLNRQFKETQYF. CDR3 coding DNA: TGTGCCAGCAGCTTGAATCGGCAGTTTAAAGAGACCCAGTACTTC. Using reference TRBV5-4 and TRBJ2-5 for the parts outside the CDR3, the full variable domain is ETGVTQSPTHLIKTRGQQVTLRCSSQSGHNTVSWYQQALGQGPQFIFQYYREEENGRGNFPPRFSGLQFPNYSSELNVNALELDDSALYLCASSLNRQFKETQYFGPGTRLLVL.

A remark on this clone: Other nucleotide sequences from this sample produce the same CDR3. The J gene is TRBJ2-3, the V gene TRBV5-1, with D tentatively TRBD1 (5 bases). Trimming left V 3 bases short and J 0 bases short, with 5 bases between. Germline loops: CDR1 SGHRS, CDR2 YFSETQ. The CDR3 runs to 13 residues. The CDR3 DNA is TGCGCCAGCAGCTCAGGGAGCACAGATACGCAGTATTTT. Its translation: CASSSGSTDTQYF.

V is TRBV6-6 and J is TRBJ1-2, with D perhaps TRBD1 (6 bases). The germline V gene encodes CDR1 MNHNY and CDR2 SVGAGI (reference sequence). CDR3 size: 13 residues. Trimming cost V 6 bases and J 4 bases, with 12 bases left between them. CDR3 in DNA: TGTGCCAGCAGGTTCACAGGGCCCTATGGCTACACCTTC. Its translation is CASRFTGPYGYTF.

The CDR3 here is CASSNLLEQYF. CDR3 nucleotides: TGTGCCAGCAGTAACCTCCTGGAGCAGTATTTT. This chain uses TRBV6-5 with TRBJ2-3; D uncertain. Germline V gene data show CDR1 as MNHEY and CDR2 as SVGAGI. Trimming took 5 bases from V and 11 from J, leaving 11 bases between them. The length of the CDR3 is 11 residues.

This rearrangement joins TRBV6-6 to TRBJ1-2, with 9 bases lining up with TRBD1. CDR1 and CDR2 (germline): MNHNY, SVGAGI (reference sequence). J gave up 4 bases and V 2 bases, and 8 bases lay outside the gene matches. The CDR3 loop spans 16 amino acids. CDR3 protein: CASSYGTGFGGYGYTF. The CDR3 DNA reads as TGTGCCAGCAGTTACGGGACAGGGTTTGGGGGCTATGGCTACACCTTC.

The rearrangement links TRBV7-2 to TRBJ1-2, with D uncertain. Germline V lookup: CDR1 SGHTA, CDR2 FQGNSA. The CDR3 is 13 residues long. V lost 2 bases and J lost 6, with 10 bases in between. CDR3 protein: CASSLLPSDGYTF. As DNA, the CDR3 is TGTGCCAGCAGCTTATTGCCCTCGGATGGCTACACCTTC.

The chain uses TRBV4-2 and TRBJ2-7; 9 positions match TRBD2. Germline V gene sequence: CDR1 LGHNA, CDR2 YNFKEQ. V shed 3 bases and J 3 bases; nucleotides not matched to a gene: 9. The CDR3 length is 16 residues. This CDR3 is CASSHVSGLAYYEQYF. The CDR3 nucleotides are TGTGCCAGCAGCCATGTTTCGGGACTAGCTTACTACGAGCAGTACTTC.

This clone was observed once. V is TRBV27 and J is TRBJ2-5; possibly TRBD1 for D (8 bases). The CDR3 extends over 13 amino acids. The germline V gene encodes CDR1 MNHEY and CDR2 SMNVEV (reference sequence). The V and J ends lost 5 bases and 7 bases respectively, with 14 bases between them. CDR3 loop: CASSLDREGTQYF. CDR3 in DNA: TGTGCCAGCAGTCTGGACAGGGAGGGGACCCAGTACTTC.

This clone was seen more than once but under ten times. The chain recombines TRBV9 with TRBJ2-3; 11 nucleotides agree with TRBD2. The junction had 11 bases not matched to a gene; V was cut back by 0 bases and J by 8 bases. Germline CDR1 is SGDLS and CDR2 is YYNGEE. CDR3 length: 17 amino acids. CDR3 region: CASSVGTLAGGSGTQYF. The CDR3 coding sequence is TGTGCCAGCAGCGTAGGAACTCTAGCGGGGGGTTCGGGTACGCAGTATTTT.